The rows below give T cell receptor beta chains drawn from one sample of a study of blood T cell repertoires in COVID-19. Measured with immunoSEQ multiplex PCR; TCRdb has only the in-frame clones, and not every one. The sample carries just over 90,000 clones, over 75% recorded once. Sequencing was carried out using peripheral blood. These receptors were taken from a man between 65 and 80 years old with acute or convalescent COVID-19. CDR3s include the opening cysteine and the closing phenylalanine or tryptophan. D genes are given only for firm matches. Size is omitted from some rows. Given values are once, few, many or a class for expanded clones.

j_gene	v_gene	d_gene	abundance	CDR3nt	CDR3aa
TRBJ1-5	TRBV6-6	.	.	TGTGCCAGCAGTCCACGGGGGGGGATTGGCAATCAGCCCCAGCATTTT	CASSPRGGIGNQPQHF
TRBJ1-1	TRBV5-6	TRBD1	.	TGTGCCAGCCTCACAGGGGATGGGGAAGCTTTCTTT	CASLTGDGEAFF
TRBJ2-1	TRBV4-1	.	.	TGCGCCAGCAGCCAAGATCAGGACTCATACAATGAGCAGTTCTTC	CASSQDQDSYNEQFF
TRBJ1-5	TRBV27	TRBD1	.	TGTGCCAGCAGTTCGGGACAGGGGACCTATAGCAATCAGCCCCAGCATTTT	CASSSGQGTYSNQPQHF
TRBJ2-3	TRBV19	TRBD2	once	TGTGCCAGTAGTATGGGGCTAGCGGACACAGATACGCAGTATTTT	CASSMGLADTDTQYF
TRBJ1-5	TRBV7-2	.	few	TGTGCCAGCAGTCAGACAAGGGGGAGCAATCAGCCCCAGCATTTT	CASSQTRGSNQPQHF
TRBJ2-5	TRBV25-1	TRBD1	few	TGTGCCAGCAGTGACCGACAGGGTTCGGTGGAGACCCAGTACTTC	CASSDRQGSVETQYF
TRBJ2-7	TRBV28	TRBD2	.	TGTGCCAGCAGTTTATCTAGCGGGAGAACTAACGAGCAGTACTTC	CASSLSSGRTNEQYF
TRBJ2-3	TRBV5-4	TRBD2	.	TGTGCCAGCAGCTCTCAGGGAGGGGATACGCAGTATTTT	CASSSQGGDTQYF
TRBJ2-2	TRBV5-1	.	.	TGCGCCAGCAGCCCCCCCGGTAACACCGGGGAGCTGTTTTTT	CASSPPGNTGELFF
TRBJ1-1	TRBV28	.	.	TGTGCCAGCACCGCTAACCGGAACACTGAAGCTTTCTTT	CASTANRNTEAFF
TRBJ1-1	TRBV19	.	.	TGTGCCAGTAGGGAGGGGCTCACTGAAGCTTTCTTT	CASREGLTEAFF
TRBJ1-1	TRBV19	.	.	TGTGCCAGTAGTTATTTCTCCGGGGCTGAAGCTTTCTTT	CASSYFSGAEAFF
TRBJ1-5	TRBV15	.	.	TGTGCCACCAGCAGAGATGGGGGGTTTCAGCCCCAGCATTTT	CATSRDGGFQPQHF
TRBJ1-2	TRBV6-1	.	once	TGTGCCAGCAGTGACAGGGTGTCGGATGGCTACACCTTC	CASSDRVSDGYTF
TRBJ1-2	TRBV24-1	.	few	TGTGCCACCAGTGTGGGGACATTAGGCAGGATGGATGGCTACACCTTC	CATSVGTLGRMDGYTF
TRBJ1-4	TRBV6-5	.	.	TGTGCCAGCTCACGCACACCGAATGGAAAACTGTTTTTT	CASSRTPNGKLFF
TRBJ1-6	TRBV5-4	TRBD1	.	TGTGCCAGCAGCTCCGGGACAGGGTCAACACCCCTCCACTTT	CASSSGTGSTPLHF
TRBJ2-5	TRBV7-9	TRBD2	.	TGTGCCAGCAGCTCCGGGACTAGCGGGGGTATAGAGACCCAGTACTTC	CASSSGTSGGIETQYF
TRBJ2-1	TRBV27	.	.	TGTGCCAGCAGTTTATCCGGGACAAATGAGCAGTTCTTC	CASSLSGTNEQFF
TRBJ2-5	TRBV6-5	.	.	TGTGCCAGCGGGCGCAGAGAGACCCAGTACTTC	CASGRRETQYF
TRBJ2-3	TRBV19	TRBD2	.	TGTGCCAGTAGAAGACTAGCGGGGGAAGATACGCAGTATTTT	CASRRLAGEDTQYF
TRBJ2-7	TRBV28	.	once	TGTGCCAGCATTCAGGCCGATCTCCACGAGCAGTACTTC	CASIQADLHEQYF
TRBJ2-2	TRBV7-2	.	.	TGTGCCAGCAGCTTGACGGACTTCCCCGGGGAGCTGTTTTTT	CASSLTDFPGELFF
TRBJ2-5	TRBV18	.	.	TGTGCCAGCTCACCTCTAGCGCGGGAGACCCAGTACTTC	CASSPLARETQYF
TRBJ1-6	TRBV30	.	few	TGTGCCTGGGGTTCGCGCGATTCACCCCTCCACTTT	CAWGSRDSPLHF
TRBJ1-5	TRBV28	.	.	TGTGCCAGCAGTGAAACGGGAGTACAAAATCAGCCCCAGCATTTT	CASSETGVQNQPQHF
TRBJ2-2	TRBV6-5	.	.	TGTGCCAGCAGACCATCACAGGGGAACACCGGGGAGCTGTTTTTT	CASRPSQGNTGELFF
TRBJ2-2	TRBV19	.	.	TGTGCCAGTAGTATAGAATGGGGACTCAAAACCGGGGAGCTGTTTTTT	CASSIEWGLKTGELFF
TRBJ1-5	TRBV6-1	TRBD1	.	TGTGCCAGCCGGCCTGGGACAGGGGTTCAGCCCCAGCATTTT	CASRPGTGVQPQHF
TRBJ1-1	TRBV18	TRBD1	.	TGTGCCAGCTCACCACATGTATTGACAGGGGGGAACACTGAAGCTTTCTTT	CASSPHVLTGGNTEAFF
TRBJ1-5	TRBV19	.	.	TGTGCCAGTAACACCCGACGGGGGGTAAATCAGCCCCAGCATTTT	CASNTRRGVNQPQHF
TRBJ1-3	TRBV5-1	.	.	TGCGCCAGCAGCCCCGCAGCGGGGGGAAACACCATATATTTT	CASSPAAGGNTIYF
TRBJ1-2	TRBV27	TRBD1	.	TGTGCCAGCATCGGTCAGGGGGGCTATGGCTACACCTTC	CASIGQGGYGYTF
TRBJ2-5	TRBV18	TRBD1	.	TGTGCCAGCTCACCGGGACAGGTCGAAGAGACCCAGTACTTC	CASSPGQVEETQYF
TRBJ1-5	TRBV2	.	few	TGTGCCAGCAGTAGCGAGGCAGCTAATCAGCCCCAGCATTTT	CASSSEAANQPQHF
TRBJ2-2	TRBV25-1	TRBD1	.	TGTGCCACCCGTACAGGGGGCGGGGAGCTGTTTTTT	CATRTGGGELFF
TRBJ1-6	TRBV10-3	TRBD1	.	TGTGCCATCAATACCGGGACAGGGGATAATTCACCCCTCCACTTT	CAINTGTGDNSPLHF
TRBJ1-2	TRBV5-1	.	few	TGCGCCAGCAGCTTGGGAGACAGGAATGGCTACACCTTC	CASSLGDRNGYTF
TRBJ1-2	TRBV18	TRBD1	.	TGTGCCAGCTCACCTGCGGGACAGGGGCTTTATGGCTACACCTTC	CASSPAGQGLYGYTF
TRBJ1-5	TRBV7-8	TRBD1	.	TGTGCCAGCAGCCGGGACAGGGTAGGAGGGAATCAGCCCCAGCATTTT	CASSRDRVGGNQPQHF
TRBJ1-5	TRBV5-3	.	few	TGTGCCAGAAGCTCGGTGGCAGACAGAAACAATCAGCCCCAGCATTTT	CARSSVADRNNQPQHF
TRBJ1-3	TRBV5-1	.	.	TGCGCCAGCAGCTTGGTGGCCAGGGGAAAAAGTGGAAACACCATATATTTT	CASSLVARGKSGNTIYF
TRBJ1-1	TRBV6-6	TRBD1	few	TGTGCCAGCACCGAGAAGCAGGGGGCGCACACTGAAGCTTTCTTT	CASTEKQGAHTEAFF
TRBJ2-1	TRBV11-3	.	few	TGTGCCAGCAGCTTAAACGGGATCAATGAGCAGTTCTTC	CASSLNGINEQFF
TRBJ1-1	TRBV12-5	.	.	TGTGCTAGTGGCCGACAGGTCGGCACTGAAGCTTTCTTT	CASGRQVGTEAFF
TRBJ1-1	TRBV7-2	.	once	TGTGCCAGCAGCATACGGGTTAACACTGAAGCTTTCTTT	CASSIRVNTEAFF
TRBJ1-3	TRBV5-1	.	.	TGCGCCAGCAGCTTGGATAGCGGGGCCGTTGGAAACACCATATATTTT	CASSLDSGAVGNTIYF
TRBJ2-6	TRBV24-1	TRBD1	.	TGTGCCACCAGTGAGTCACGACAGGGCTCTGGGGCCAACGTCCTGACTTTC	CATSESRQGSGANVLTF
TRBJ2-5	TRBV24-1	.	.	TGTGCCACCAGCCAGGGAGGTAGTGAAGAGACCCAGTACTTC	CATSQGGSEETQYF
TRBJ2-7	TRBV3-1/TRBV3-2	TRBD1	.	TGTGCCAGCAGCCAAGTCCCGGGACAGGGTTCCTACGAGCAGTACTTC	CASSQVPGQGSYEQYF
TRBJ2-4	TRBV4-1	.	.	TGCGCCAGCAGCCAAGATCCAATAGCCAAAAACATTCAGTACTTC	CASSQDPIAKNIQYF
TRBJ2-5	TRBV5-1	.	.	TGCGCCAGCAGCTTGAACTTGGGCGGGGAGACCCAGTACTTC	CASSLNLGGETQYF